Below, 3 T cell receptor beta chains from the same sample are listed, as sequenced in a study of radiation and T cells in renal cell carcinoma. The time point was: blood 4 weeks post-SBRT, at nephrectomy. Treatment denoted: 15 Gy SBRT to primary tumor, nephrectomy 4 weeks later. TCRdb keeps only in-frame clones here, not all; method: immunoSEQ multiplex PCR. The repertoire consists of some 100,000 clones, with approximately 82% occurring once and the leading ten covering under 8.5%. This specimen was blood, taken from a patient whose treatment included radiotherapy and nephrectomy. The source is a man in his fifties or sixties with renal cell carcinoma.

CDR3 sequence (DNA): TGTGCCAGCTCACCGGAAGGCTTGAGCTCCTACGAGCAGTACTTC. It encodes CASSPEGLSSYEQYF. The chain links TRBV18 to TRBJ2-7, with D uncertain. CDR3 size: 15 residues. Germline CDR1 is KGHSH and CDR2 is LQKENI. Trimming pared 3 bases from V and 0 bases from J, leaving 12 bases between.

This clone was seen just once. The CDR3 DNA reads TGTGCCAGCAGTGAATATAAGGCAGGCGAGTATGGCTACACCTTC. Translation gives CASSEYKAGEYGYTF. This chain uses TRBV25-1 with TRBJ1-2; D uncertain. Germline V gene data show CDR1 as MGHDK and CDR2 as SYGVNS. This CDR3 has 15 amino acids. V lost 0 bases and J lost 5, with 13 bases in between.

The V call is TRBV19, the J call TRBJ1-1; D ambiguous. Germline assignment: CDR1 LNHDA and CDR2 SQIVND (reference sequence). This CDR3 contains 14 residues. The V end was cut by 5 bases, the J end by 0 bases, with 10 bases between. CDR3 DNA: TGTGCCAGTAGTCTGCAGGTAATGAACACTGAAGCTTTCTTT. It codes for CASSLQVMNTEAFF.